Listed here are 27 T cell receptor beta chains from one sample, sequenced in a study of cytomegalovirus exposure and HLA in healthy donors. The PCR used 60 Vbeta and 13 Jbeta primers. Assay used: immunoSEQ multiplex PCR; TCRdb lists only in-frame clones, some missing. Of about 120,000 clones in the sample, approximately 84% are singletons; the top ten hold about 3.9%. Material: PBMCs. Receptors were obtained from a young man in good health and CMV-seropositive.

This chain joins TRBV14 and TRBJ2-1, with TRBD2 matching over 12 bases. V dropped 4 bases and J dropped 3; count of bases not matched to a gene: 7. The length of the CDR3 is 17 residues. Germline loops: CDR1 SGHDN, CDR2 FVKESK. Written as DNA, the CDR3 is TGTGCCAGCAGCCTAAGGACTAGCGGGATAGTCTACAATGAGCAGTTCTTC. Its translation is CASSLRTSGIVYNEQFF.

Written as DNA, the CDR3 is TGTGCCATCAGTGCGCCCTCACAGGGGGTGGGGAACACTGAAGCTTTCTTT. It yields the protein CAISAPSQGVGNTEAFF. The chain links TRBV10-3 to TRBJ1-1, with 8 bases fitting TRBD1. Germline-derived CDR1 and CDR2 are ENHRY and SYGVKD. This CDR3 comprises 17 residues. The V segment lost 4 bases and the J segment 1 base; nucleotides outside the gene matches: 11.

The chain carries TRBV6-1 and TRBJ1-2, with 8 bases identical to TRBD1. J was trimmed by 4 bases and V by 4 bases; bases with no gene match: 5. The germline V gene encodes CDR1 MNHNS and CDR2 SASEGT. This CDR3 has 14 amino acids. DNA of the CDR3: TGTGCCAGCAGTGGGGACAGGACGGGCTATGGCTACACCTTC. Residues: CASSGDRTGYGYTF.

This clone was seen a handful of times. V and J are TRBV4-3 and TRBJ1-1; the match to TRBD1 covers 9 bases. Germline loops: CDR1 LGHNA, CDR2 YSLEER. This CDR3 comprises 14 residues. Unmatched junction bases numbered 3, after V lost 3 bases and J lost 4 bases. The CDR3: CASSQTDRGTEAFF. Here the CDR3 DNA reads TGCGCCAGCAGCCAGACGGACAGGGGCACTGAAGCTTTCTTT.

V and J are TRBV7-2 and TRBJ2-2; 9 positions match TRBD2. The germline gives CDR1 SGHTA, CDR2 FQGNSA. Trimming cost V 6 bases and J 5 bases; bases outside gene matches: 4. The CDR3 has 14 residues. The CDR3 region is CASRIAGETGELFF. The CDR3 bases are TGTGCCAGCAGGATAGCGGGAGAGACCGGGGAGCTGTTTTTT.

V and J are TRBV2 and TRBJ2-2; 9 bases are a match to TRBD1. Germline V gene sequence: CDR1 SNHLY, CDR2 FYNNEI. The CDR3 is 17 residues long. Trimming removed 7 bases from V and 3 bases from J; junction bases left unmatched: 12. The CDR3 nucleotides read TGTGCCAGCACTAACACCCGGGACAGGGTTTACACCGGGGAGCTGTTTTTT. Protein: CASTNTRDRVYTGELFF.

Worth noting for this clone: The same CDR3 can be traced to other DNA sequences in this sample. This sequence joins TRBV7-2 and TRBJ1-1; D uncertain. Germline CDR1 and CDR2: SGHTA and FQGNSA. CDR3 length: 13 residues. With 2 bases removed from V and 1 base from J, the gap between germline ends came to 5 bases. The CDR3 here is CASSLLRNTEAFF. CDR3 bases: TGTGCCAGCAGCTTACTTAGGAACACTGAAGCTTTCTTT.

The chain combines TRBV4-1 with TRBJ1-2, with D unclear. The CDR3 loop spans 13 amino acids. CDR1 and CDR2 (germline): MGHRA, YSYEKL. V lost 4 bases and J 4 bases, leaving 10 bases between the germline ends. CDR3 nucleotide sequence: TGCGCCAGCAGCCCTGGAGGGAGCTATGGCTACACCTTC. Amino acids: CASSPGGSYGYTF.

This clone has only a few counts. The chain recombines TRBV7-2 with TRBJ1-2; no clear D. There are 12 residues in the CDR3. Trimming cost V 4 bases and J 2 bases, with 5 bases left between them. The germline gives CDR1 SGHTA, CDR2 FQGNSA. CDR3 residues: CASSYQNYGYTF. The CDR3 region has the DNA TGTGCCAGCAGCTATCAGAACTATGGCTACACCTTC. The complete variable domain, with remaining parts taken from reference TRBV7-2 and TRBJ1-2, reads GAGVSQSPSNKVTEKGKDVELRCDPISGHTALYWYRQSLGQGLEFLIYFQGNSAPDKSGLPSDRFSAERTGGSVSTLTIQRTQQEDSAVYLCASSYQNYGYTFGSGTRLTVV.

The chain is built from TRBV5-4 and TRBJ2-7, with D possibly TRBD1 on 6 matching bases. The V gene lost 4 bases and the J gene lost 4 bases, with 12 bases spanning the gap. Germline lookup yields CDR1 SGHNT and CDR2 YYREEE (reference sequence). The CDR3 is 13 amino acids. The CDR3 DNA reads TGTGCCAGCAGCGCCGGACAGACATACGAGCAGTACTTC. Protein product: CASSAGQTYEQYF.

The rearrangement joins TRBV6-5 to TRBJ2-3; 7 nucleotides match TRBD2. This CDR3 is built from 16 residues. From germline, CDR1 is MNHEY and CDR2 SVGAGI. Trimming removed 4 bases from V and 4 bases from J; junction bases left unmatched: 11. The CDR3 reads CASSLFGGGEADTQYF. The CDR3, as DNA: TGTGCCAGCAGTTTGTTTGGCGGGGGAGAAGCAGATACGCAGTATTTT.

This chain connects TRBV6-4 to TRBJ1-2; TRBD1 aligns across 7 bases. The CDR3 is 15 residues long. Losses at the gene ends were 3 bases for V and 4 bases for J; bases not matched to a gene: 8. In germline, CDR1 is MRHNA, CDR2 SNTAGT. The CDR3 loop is CASSEEEAGGYGYTF. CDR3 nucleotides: TGTGCCAGCAGTGAAGAAGAGGCAGGGGGCTATGGCTACACCTTC.

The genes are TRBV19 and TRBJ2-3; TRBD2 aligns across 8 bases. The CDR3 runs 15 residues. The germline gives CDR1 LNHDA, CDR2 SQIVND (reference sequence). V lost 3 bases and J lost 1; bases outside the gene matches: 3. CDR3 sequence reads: CASSILAGRTDTQYF. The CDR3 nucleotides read TGTGCCAGTAGTATCTTAGCGGGACGCACAGATACGCAGTATTTT.

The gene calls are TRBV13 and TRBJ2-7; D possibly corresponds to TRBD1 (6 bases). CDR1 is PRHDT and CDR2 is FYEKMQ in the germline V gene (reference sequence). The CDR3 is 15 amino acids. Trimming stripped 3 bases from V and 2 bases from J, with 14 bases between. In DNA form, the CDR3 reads TGTGCCAGCAGCTTGGGTCAGGGGCCTACCTACGAGCAGTACTTC. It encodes CASSLGQGPTYEQYF. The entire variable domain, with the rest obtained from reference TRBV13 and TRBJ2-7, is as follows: AAGVIQSPRHLIKEKRETATLKCYPIPRHDTVYWYQQGPGQDPQFLISFYEKMQSDKGSIPDRFSAQQFSDYHSELNMSSLELGDSALYFCASSLGQGPTYEQYFGPGTRLTVT.

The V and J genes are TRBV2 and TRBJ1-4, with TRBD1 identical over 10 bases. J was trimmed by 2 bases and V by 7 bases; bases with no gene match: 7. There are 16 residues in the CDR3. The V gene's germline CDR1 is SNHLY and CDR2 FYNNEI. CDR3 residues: CASKRQGALTNEKLFF. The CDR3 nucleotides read TGTGCCAGCAAGAGACAGGGGGCTCTTACTAATGAAAAACTGTTTTTT.

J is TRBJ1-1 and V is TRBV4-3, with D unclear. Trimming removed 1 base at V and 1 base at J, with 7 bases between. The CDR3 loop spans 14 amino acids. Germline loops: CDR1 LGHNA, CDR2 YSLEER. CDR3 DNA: TGCGCCAGCAGCCAAGCGGTTTCGAACACTGAAGCTTTCTTT. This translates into CASSQAVSNTEAFF.

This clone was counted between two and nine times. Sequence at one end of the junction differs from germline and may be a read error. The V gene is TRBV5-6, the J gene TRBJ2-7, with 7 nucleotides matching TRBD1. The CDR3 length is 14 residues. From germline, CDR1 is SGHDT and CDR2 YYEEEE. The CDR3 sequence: CASSPPKGTVLNEF. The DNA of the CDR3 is TGTGCCAGCAGCCCCCCGAAGGGGACAGTGCTAAATGAGTTC.

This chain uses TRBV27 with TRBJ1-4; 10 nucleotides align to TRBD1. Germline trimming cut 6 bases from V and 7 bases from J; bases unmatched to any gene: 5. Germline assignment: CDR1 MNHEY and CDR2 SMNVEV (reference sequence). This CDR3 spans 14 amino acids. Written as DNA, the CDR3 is TGTGCCAGCAGCGGACAGGGGGGAACTGAAAAACTGTTTTTT. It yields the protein CASSGQGGTEKLFF.

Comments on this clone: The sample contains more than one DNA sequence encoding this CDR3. CDR3 DNA: TGTGCCAGCAGTTATGGTCGGGGGCAGCCCCAGCATTTT. Residues: CASSYGRGQPQHF. This sequence joins TRBV6-5 and TRBJ1-5, with D possibly TRBD1 on 5 matching bases. Germline CDR1 MNHEY, CDR2 SVGAGI. This CDR3 region has 13 residues. V lost 3 bases and J lost 7, with 10 bases in between.

The DNA for the CDR3 is TGTGCCAGCAGCCCCAACTCATTAGCGGGAGCCTACGAGCAGTACTTC. Protein sequence: CASSPNSLAGAYEQYF. This chain uses TRBV7-2 with TRBJ2-7; 9 bases map to TRBD2. After removal of 5 bases from V and 2 bases from J, the junction contained 10 bases not matched to a gene. The CDR3 contains 16 residues. Per germline, CDR1 SGHTA and CDR2 FQGNSA. The whole variable domain, filled in from reference TRBV7-2 and TRBJ2-7, reads GAGVSQSPSNKVTEKGKDVELRCDPISGHTALYWYRQSLGQGLEFLIYFQGNSAPDKSGLPSDRFSAERTGGSVSTLTIQRTQQEDSAVYLCASSPNSLAGAYEQYFGPGTRLTVT.

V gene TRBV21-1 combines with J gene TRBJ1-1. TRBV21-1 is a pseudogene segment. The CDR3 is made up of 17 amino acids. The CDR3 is CASSKAPGGRGSTEAFF. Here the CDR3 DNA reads TGTGCCAGCAGCAAAGCGCCGGGGGGGAGAGGAAGCACTGAAGCTTTCTTT.

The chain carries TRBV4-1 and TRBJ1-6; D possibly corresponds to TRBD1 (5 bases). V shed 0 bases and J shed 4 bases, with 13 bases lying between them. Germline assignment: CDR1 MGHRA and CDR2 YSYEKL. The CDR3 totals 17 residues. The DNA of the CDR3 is TGCGCCAGCAGCCAAGATAAAAGCAGGGAATATAATTCACCCCTCCACTTT. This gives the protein CASSQDKSREYNSPLHF.

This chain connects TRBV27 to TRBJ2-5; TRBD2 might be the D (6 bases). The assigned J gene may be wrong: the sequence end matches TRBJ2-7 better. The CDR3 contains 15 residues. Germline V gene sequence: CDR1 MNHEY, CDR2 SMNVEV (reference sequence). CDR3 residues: CASSLSRGSSYEQYF. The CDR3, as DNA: TGTGCCAGCAGTTTAAGTCGGGGGAGCTCCTACGAGCAGTACTTC.

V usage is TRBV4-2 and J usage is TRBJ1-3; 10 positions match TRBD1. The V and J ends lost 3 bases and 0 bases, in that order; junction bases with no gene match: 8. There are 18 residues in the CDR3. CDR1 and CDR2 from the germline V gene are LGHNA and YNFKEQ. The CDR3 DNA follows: TGTGCCAGCAGCCAGACCGGGGACAGGGGTTTCTCTGGAAACACCATATATTTT. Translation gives CASSQTGDRGFSGNTIYF.

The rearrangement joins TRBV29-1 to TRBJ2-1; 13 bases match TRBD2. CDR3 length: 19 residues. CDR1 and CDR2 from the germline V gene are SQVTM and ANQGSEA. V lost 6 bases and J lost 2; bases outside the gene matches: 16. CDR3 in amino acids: CSVEIPLAGGPSTYNEQFF. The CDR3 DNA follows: TGCAGCGTGGAAATACCACTAGCGGGAGGGCCGAGTACCTACAATGAGCAGTTCTTC.

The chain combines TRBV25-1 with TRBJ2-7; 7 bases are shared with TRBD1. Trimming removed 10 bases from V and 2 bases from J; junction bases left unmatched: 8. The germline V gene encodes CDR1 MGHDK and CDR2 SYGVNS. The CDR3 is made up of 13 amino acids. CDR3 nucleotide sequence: TGTGCCACTACGGACAGGTCGGCCTACGAGCAGTACTTC. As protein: CATTDRSAYEQYF.

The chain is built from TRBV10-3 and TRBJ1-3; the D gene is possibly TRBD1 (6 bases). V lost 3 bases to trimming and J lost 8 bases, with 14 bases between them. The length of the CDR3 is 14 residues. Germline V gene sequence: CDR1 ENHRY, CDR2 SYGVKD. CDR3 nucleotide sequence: TGTGCCATCAGTGAAGGTGGCAGGGGATACACCATATATTTT. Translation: CAISEGGRGYTIYF.